The rows below give T cell receptor beta chains drawn from one sample of a study of blood T cell repertoires in COVID-19. This table comes from immunoSEQ multiplex PCR, and its TCRdb copy is limited to in-frame clones, with some not included. This table holds fewer than 85,000 clones, 88% found once. The sequencing input was peripheral blood. Source of these receptors: a human donor in a cohort sampled during active COVID-19. CDR3s include the opening cysteine and the closing phenylalanine or tryptophan. The D gene is left open where the match is weak. Only some rows state a clone size, as once, few, many or a class for expanded clones.

size	D	V	J	DNA	CDR3
once	NA	TRBV19	TRBJ2-1	TGTGCCAGTATACGGTTCCTAGAGACAGAAACAAATTGGGAGTTCTTC	CASIRFLETETNWEFF
NA	NA	TRBV12-3/TRBV12-4	TRBJ1-5	TGTGCCAGCACCCGGGGGGCTGGGCAGCCCCAGCATTTT	CASTRGAGQPQHF
NA	TRBD1	TRBV19	TRBJ2-7	TGTGCCAGTAGTAACCGGGACAGGGGTTCCTACGAGCAGTACTTC	CASSNRDRGSYEQYF
NA	NA	TRBV7-9	TRBJ2-2	TGTGCCAGCAGCTTAGGGCAAACCGGGGAGCTGTTTTTT	CASSLGQTGELFF
NA	NA	TRBV5-1	TRBJ2-1	TGCGCCAGCAGCTTGGCCGGGACACTCAACCACAATGAGCAGTTCTTC	CASSLAGTLNHNEQFF
NA	TRBD1	TRBV7-9	TRBJ1-4	TGTGCCAGCAGCTCCGACAGGGGAGCTGAAAAACTGTTTTTT	CASSSDRGAEKLFF
few	TRBD2	TRBV3-1/TRBV3-2	TRBJ2-1	TGTGCCAGCAGCCTTTCTAGCGGGAGGGCCGAAGGGAATGAGCAGTTCTTC	CASSLSSGRAEGNEQFF
NA	TRBD1	TRBV5-4	TRBJ1-3	TGTGCCAGCAGCTTGGCAGGACAGGCCTCTGGAAACACCATATATTTT	CASSLAGQASGNTIYF
few	NA	TRBV3-1/TRBV3-2	TRBJ2-7	TGTGCCAGCAGCCGTTCAAGGACTATGGAGCAGTACTTC	CASSRSRTMEQYF
NA	TRBD2	TRBV5-1	TRBJ2-5	TGCGCCAGCAGCCTCGGGAGGGCGAAGACCCAGTACTTC	CASSLGRAKTQYF
once	NA	TRBV10-1	TRBJ2-2	TGCGCCAGCAGTGATCTTTCCGGGGAGCTGTTTTTT	CASSDLSGELFF
NA	NA	TRBV5-1	TRBJ2-3	TGCGCCAGCAGTCCGGATCTGGACTCTTCGGATACGCAGTATTTT	CASSPDLDSSDTQYF
NA	TRBD1	TRBV5-1	TRBJ2-7	TGCGCCAGCAGCTTCTCCGGGACAGGGGGCCGGGGGGAGCAGTACTTC	CASSFSGTGGRGEQYF
NA	TRBD1	TRBV28	TRBJ1-4	TGTGCCAGCAGATGGACAGGGGGCTCATCGAATGAAAAACTGTTTTTT	CASRWTGGSSNEKLFF
many	TRBD1	TRBV6-5	TRBJ1-2	TGTGCCAGCAGTTACGTGAGGACAGGGGGTTCCTATGGCTACACCTTC	CASSYVRTGGSYGYTF
NA	NA	TRBV5-1	TRBJ2-6	TGCGCCAGCAGCAGAACCGGCTCTGGGGCCAACGTCCTGACTTTC	CASSRTGSGANVLTF
NA	NA	TRBV7-2	TRBJ2-7	TGTGCCAGCAGCTTAGACATTTCCTACGAGCAGTACTTC	CASSLDISYEQYF
NA	TRBD1	TRBV19	TRBJ1-5	TGTGCCAGTAGTGGCCGGACAGGGGGCAATCAGCCCCAGCATTTT	CASSGRTGGNQPQHF
NA	NA	TRBV20-1	TRBJ2-2	TGCAGTGGGTTGGGGGGCGGGGAGCTGTTTTTT	CSGLGGGELFF
NA	TRBD2	TRBV19	TRBJ2-7	TGTGCCAGTAGTCCACCGGGACTAGCGGGAGTCGAGCAGTACTTC	CASSPPGLAGVEQYF
once	NA	TRBV5-1	TRBJ2-1	TGCGCCAGCAGCTTAATCCCAGGGGACAATGAGCAGTTCTTC	CASSLIPGDNEQFF
NA	TRBD1	TRBV29-1	TRBJ1-2	TGCAGCGCGGCTATAGAATCAGGGGGCTATGGCTACACCTTC	CSAAIESGGYGYTF
NA	NA	TRBV6-2/TRBV6-3	TRBJ1-2	TGTGCCAGCAGTCCACAGGGATTCTATGGCTACACCTTC	CASSPQGFYGYTF
NA	NA	TRBV4-3	TRBJ2-1	TGCGCCAGCAGTCACCCCCCGGGGAGCTCCTACAATGAGCAGTTCTTC	CASSHPPGSSYNEQFF
NA	TRBD2	TRBV7-6	TRBJ2-2	TGTGCCAGCAGCCCGCGTACTAGCGGGAGGGCTATTACCGGGGAGCTGTTTTTT	CASSPRTSGRAITGELFF
NA	TRBD1	TRBV28	TRBJ2-7	TGTGCCAGCAGATCGGACAGGATAAGATACGAGCAGTACTTC	CASRSDRIRYEQYF
NA	TRBD2	TRBV11-2	TRBJ2-7	TGTGCCAGCAGCCCTACGGCTAGCGGCTACGAGCAGTACTTC	CASSPTASGYEQYF
once	NA	TRBV5-1	TRBJ2-6	TGCGCCAGCACAATCTCTGGGGCCAACGTCCTGACTTTC	CASTISGANVLTF
NA	TRBD1	TRBV19	TRBJ1-1	TGTGCCAGTGGGGGCGGGGCAGGGGGTCGAACTTTCTTT	CASGGGAGGRTFF
NA	NA	TRBV6-5	TRBJ1-4	TGTGCCAGCAGCGAGACAGTTACTAATGAAAAACTGTTTTTT	CASSETVTNEKLFF
NA	NA	TRBV5-1	TRBJ2-7	TGCGCCAGCAGTTCCGACTCTTACGAGCAGTACTTC	CASSSDSYEQYF
NA	NA	TRBV9	TRBJ1-3	TGTGCCAGCAGCGTTCCAGGGACAGGAAACACCATATATTTT	CASSVPGTGNTIYF
NA	TRBD2	TRBV6-5	TRBJ2-7	TGTGCCAGCCGTAGCGGGAGGGCCTACGAGCAGTACTTC	CASRSGRAYEQYF